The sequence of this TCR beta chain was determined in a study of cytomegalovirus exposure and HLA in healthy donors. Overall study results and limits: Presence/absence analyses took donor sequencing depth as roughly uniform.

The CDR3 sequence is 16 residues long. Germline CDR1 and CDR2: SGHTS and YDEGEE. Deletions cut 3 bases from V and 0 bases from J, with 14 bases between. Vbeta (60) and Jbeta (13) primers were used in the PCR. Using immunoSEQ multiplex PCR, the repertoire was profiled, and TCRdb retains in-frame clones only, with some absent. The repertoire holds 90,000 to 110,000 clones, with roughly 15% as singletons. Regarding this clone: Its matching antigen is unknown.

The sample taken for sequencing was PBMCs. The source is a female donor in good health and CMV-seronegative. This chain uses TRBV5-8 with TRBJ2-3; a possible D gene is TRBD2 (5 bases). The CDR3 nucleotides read TGTGCCAGCAGCTCAATACCGGGAACTAGCACAGATACGCAGTATTTT. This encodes CASSSIPGTSTDTQYF.